A selection of T cell receptor beta chains follows, all from one sample in a study of OX40 agonist ivuxolimab in advanced cancers. The assay was immunoSEQ multiplex PCR, and TCRdb's table has in-frame clones only and misses some. The sample includes under 140,000 clones, roughly 87% of them seen just once. The material was CD4+ or CD8+ T cells sorted from blood, obtained in a trial of the OX40 agonist ivuxolimab. The receptors stem from an adult with an advanced solid tumor such as melanoma, head and neck, liver or kidney cancer. CDR3s include the opening cysteine and the closing phenylalanine or tryptophan. The order of the fields is CDR3 protein, CDR3 DNA, D gene, J gene, V gene, clone size. D genes are given only for firm matches. Size is omitted from some rows. Given values are once, few, many or a class for expanded clones.

CDR3aa: CASSPGLSANEKLFF; CDR3nt: TGTGCCAGCAGCCCCGGACTTTCTGCTAATGAAAAACTGTTTTTT; d_gene: .; j_gene: TRBJ1-4; v_gene: TRBV5-6; abundance: .
CDR3aa: CASSLSGTYNEQFF; CDR3nt: TGTGCCAGCAGCCTCTCAGGGACTTATAATGAGCAGTTCTTC; d_gene: .; j_gene: TRBJ2-1; v_gene: TRBV6-4; abundance: once
CDR3aa: CASRAGIHEQYF; CDR3nt: TGTGCCAGCCGGGCGGGGATCCACGAGCAGTACTTC; d_gene: .; j_gene: TRBJ2-7; v_gene: TRBV27; abundance: .
CDR3aa: CASSRGRVDGNTEAFF; CDR3nt: TGTGCCAGCAGCCGAGGCAGGGTAGATGGGAACACTGAAGCTTTCTTT; d_gene: .; j_gene: TRBJ1-1; v_gene: TRBV6-6; abundance: .
CDR3aa: CASSALAGGTYNEQFF; CDR3nt: TGTGCCAGCAGCGCACTAGCGGGAGGTACCTACAATGAGCAGTTCTTC; d_gene: TRBD2; j_gene: TRBJ2-1; v_gene: TRBV7-3; abundance: .
CDR3aa: CASSQGVYNEQFF; CDR3nt: TGTGCCAGCAGCCAAGGGGTTTACAATGAGCAGTTCTTC; d_gene: .; j_gene: TRBJ2-1; v_gene: TRBV14; abundance: .
CDR3aa: CASSFIKPVGEQYF; CDR3nt: TGTGCCAGCAGCTTCATAAAGCCGGTGGGCGAGCAGTACTTC; d_gene: .; j_gene: TRBJ2-7; v_gene: TRBV7-9; abundance: .
CDR3aa: CASTSTGVGYYGYTF; CDR3nt: TGTGCCAGTACCTCAACAGGGGTGGGGTACTATGGCTACACCTTC; d_gene: TRBD1; j_gene: TRBJ1-2; v_gene: TRBV19; abundance: .
CDR3aa: CASSVSGTAYEQYF; CDR3nt: TGCGCCAGCAGCGTCTCCGGGACAGCCTACGAGCAGTACTTC; d_gene: TRBD1; j_gene: TRBJ2-7; v_gene: TRBV5-1; abundance: .
CDR3aa: CASSLRTSNSPLHF; CDR3nt: TGTGCCAGCAGCTTACGGACCTCTAATTCACCCCTCCACTTT; d_gene: .; j_gene: TRBJ1-6; v_gene: TRBV13; abundance: .
CDR3aa: CATGGTSETQYF; CDR3nt: TGTGCCACCGGGGGGACTAGCGAGACCCAGTACTTC; d_gene: TRBD2; j_gene: TRBJ2-5; v_gene: TRBV7-8; abundance: .
CDR3aa: CASTRNVGELFF; CDR3nt: TGTGCCAGCACACGAAACGTTGGGGAGCTGTTTTTT; d_gene: .; j_gene: TRBJ2-2; v_gene: TRBV28; abundance: .
CDR3aa: CASSLRMRYTGNEQFF; CDR3nt: TGTGCCAGCAGCTTACGTATGCGATATACAGGGAATGAGCAGTTCTTC; d_gene: .; j_gene: TRBJ2-1; v_gene: TRBV7-8; abundance: .
CDR3aa: CASSEITDTQYF; CDR3nt: TGTGCCAGCAGTGAGATAACAGATACGCAGTATTTT; d_gene: .; j_gene: TRBJ2-3; v_gene: TRBV6-1; abundance: .
CDR3aa: CSVDDRGHNEQFF; CDR3nt: TGCAGCGTTGATGACAGGGGGCACAATGAGCAGTTCTTC; d_gene: TRBD1; j_gene: TRBJ2-1; v_gene: TRBV29-1; abundance: .
CDR3aa: CARSDRWASAYEQYF; CDR3nt: TGTGCCAGAAGCGACCGGTGGGCTAGCGCCTACGAGCAGTACTTC; d_gene: .; j_gene: TRBJ2-7; v_gene: TRBV5-3; abundance: few
CDR3aa: CASSSTRTGRYGYTF; CDR3nt: TGTGCCAGCAGCTCAACAAGGACAGGTCGCTATGGCTACACCTTC; d_gene: TRBD1; j_gene: TRBJ1-2; v_gene: TRBV7-2; abundance: .
CDR3aa: CASSLTRSKDTQYF; CDR3nt: TGTGCCAGCAGCTTGACTAGGAGTAAAGATACGCAGTATTTT; d_gene: .; j_gene: TRBJ2-3; v_gene: TRBV2; abundance: few
CDR3aa: CASSRTGDYTF; CDR3nt: TGTGCCAGCAGCAGGACAGGGGATTACACCTTC; d_gene: TRBD1; j_gene: TRBJ1-2; v_gene: TRBV7-8; abundance: .
CDR3aa: CAWKLAGVPWQFF; CDR3nt: TGTGCCTGGAAACTAGCGGGGGTCCCATGGCAGTTCTTC; d_gene: TRBD2; j_gene: TRBJ2-1; v_gene: TRBV30; abundance: .
CDR3aa: CASSSPRTISYGYTF; CDR3nt: TGTGCCAGCAGCTCCCCGCGGACGATTTCCTATGGCTACACCTTC; d_gene: .; j_gene: TRBJ1-2; v_gene: TRBV28; abundance: .
CDR3aa: CASIPQGAYGYTF; CDR3nt: TGTGCCAGTATTCCACAGGGGGCCTATGGCTACACCTTC; d_gene: TRBD1; j_gene: TRBJ1-2; v_gene: TRBV19; abundance: .
CDR3aa: CASRTGNGETQYF; CDR3nt: TGTGCCAGCAGGACGGGCAACGGGGAGACCCAGTACTTC; d_gene: .; j_gene: TRBJ2-5; v_gene: TRBV28; abundance: .
CDR3aa: CASSPSSGGGGTGELFF; CDR3nt: TGTGCCAGCAGCCCAAGTAGCGGGGGAGGGGGCACCGGGGAGCTGTTTTTT; d_gene: TRBD2; j_gene: TRBJ2-2; v_gene: TRBV9; abundance: .
CDR3aa: CATSRELRSGNTIYF; CDR3nt: TGTGCCACCAGCAGAGAGCTAAGGTCTGGAAACACCATATATTTT; d_gene: .; j_gene: TRBJ1-3; v_gene: TRBV15; abundance: .
CDR3aa: CATSRASRSMGYTF; CDR3nt: TGTGCCACCAGCAGAGCGAGCCGTTCTATGGGCTACACCTTC; d_gene: .; j_gene: TRBJ1-2; v_gene: TRBV15; abundance: once
CDR3aa: CASSYQRGSEAFF; CDR3nt: TGTGCCAGCAGTTACCAAAGGGGCTCTGAAGCTTTCTTT; d_gene: .; j_gene: TRBJ1-1; v_gene: TRBV6-5; abundance: .
CDR3aa: CASSFYGANVLTF; CDR3nt: TGTGCCAGCAGCTTCTACGGGGCCAACGTCCTGACTTTC; d_gene: .; j_gene: TRBJ2-6; v_gene: TRBV7-6; abundance: .
CDR3aa: CAWSVLADSYEQYF; CDR3nt: TGTGCCTGGAGTGTACTAGCAGATTCCTACGAGCAGTACTTC; d_gene: .; j_gene: TRBJ2-7; v_gene: TRBV30; abundance: .
CDR3aa: CASSLEQGVETQYF; CDR3nt: TGCGCCAGCAGCTTGGAGCAGGGAGTAGAGACCCAGTACTTC; d_gene: .; j_gene: TRBJ2-5; v_gene: TRBV5-1; abundance: .
CDR3aa: CASSPPGLTANTGELFF; CDR3nt: TGTGCCAGCTCACCACCGGGACTGACCGCGAACACCGGGGAGCTGTTTTTT; d_gene: .; j_gene: TRBJ2-2; v_gene: TRBV18; abundance: .
CDR3aa: CASSARDRGSGANVLTF; CDR3nt: TGTGCCAGCAGTGCTCGGGACAGGGGCTCTGGGGCCAACGTCCTGACTTTC; d_gene: TRBD1; j_gene: TRBJ2-6; v_gene: TRBV5-8; abundance: .
CDR3aa: CASSRTGSSYEQYF; CDR3nt: TGTGCCAGCTCACGGACAGGGAGCTCCTACGAGCAGTACTTC; d_gene: TRBD1; j_gene: TRBJ2-7; v_gene: TRBV18; abundance: .
CDR3aa: CASKNWGDSSYEQYF; CDR3nt: TGTGCCAGCAAAAACTGGGGGGACAGCTCCTACGAGCAGTACTTC; d_gene: .; j_gene: TRBJ2-7; v_gene: TRBV6-5; abundance: .
CDR3aa: CASSRTGAPEAFF; CDR3nt: TGTGCCAGCTCACGGACAGGGGCCCCTGAAGCTTTCTTT; d_gene: TRBD1; j_gene: TRBJ1-1; v_gene: TRBV18; abundance: .
CDR3aa: CASSSPGQGPQQFF; CDR3nt: TGTGCCAGCAGTTCGCCGGGACAGGGTCCTCAGCAGTTCTTC; d_gene: TRBD1; j_gene: TRBJ2-1; v_gene: TRBV28; abundance: .
CDR3aa: CASSQLAGAYNEQFF; CDR3nt: TGTGCCAGCAGCCAACTAGCGGGAGCCTACAATGAGCAGTTCTTC; d_gene: TRBD2; j_gene: TRBJ2-1; v_gene: TRBV7-3; abundance: .
CDR3aa: CASSLKGPGGWRRTDTQYF; CDR3nt: TGTGCCAGCAGTTTAAAGGGGCCAGGGGGGTGGAGGCGCACAGATACGCAGTATTTT; d_gene: .; j_gene: TRBJ2-3; v_gene: TRBV28; abundance: .
CDR3aa: CATSGDGQGNQPQHF; CDR3nt: TGTGCCACCAGCGGCGATGGACAGGGGAATCAGCCCCAGCATTTT; d_gene: TRBD1; j_gene: TRBJ1-5; v_gene: TRBV15; abundance: .
CDR3aa: CATRPSGGHSYEQYF; CDR3nt: TGTGCCACCCGCCCTAGCGGGGGACACTCCTACGAGCAGTACTTC; d_gene: TRBD2; j_gene: TRBJ2-7; v_gene: TRBV11-2; abundance: .
CDR3aa: CASRDLNTIYF; CDR3nt: TGTGCCAGCCGTGACCTAAACACCATATATTTT; d_gene: .; j_gene: TRBJ1-3; v_gene: TRBV28; abundance: once
CDR3aa: CASSVTAGLGYNEQFF; CDR3nt: TGTGCCAGCAGCGTTACCGCGGGACTAGGCTACAATGAGCAGTTCTTC; d_gene: TRBD2; j_gene: TRBJ2-1; v_gene: TRBV7-2; abundance: .
CDR3aa: CASGLVTGGAGYGYTF; CDR3nt: TGTGCTAGTGGTTTGGTAACAGGGGGCGCGGGCTATGGCTACACCTTC; d_gene: TRBD1; j_gene: TRBJ1-2; v_gene: TRBV12-5; abundance: .
CDR3aa: CAIKEGLSGSYEQYF; CDR3nt: TGTGCCATCAAGGAGGGACTATCGGGCTCCTACGAGCAGTACTTC; d_gene: TRBD2; j_gene: TRBJ2-7; v_gene: TRBV10-3; abundance: .
CDR3aa: CASGLGTNTEAFF; CDR3nt: TGTGCTAGTGGTTTGGGGACGAACACTGAAGCTTTCTTT; d_gene: .; j_gene: TRBJ1-1; v_gene: TRBV12-5; abundance: .
CDR3aa: CASSAGTVEETQYF; CDR3nt: TGTGCCAGCAGTGCCGGTACTGTTGAAGAGACCCAGTACTTC; d_gene: .; j_gene: TRBJ2-5; v_gene: TRBV2; abundance: .
CDR3aa: CASSWTSGSYEQYF; CDR3nt: TGTGCCAGCAGCTGGACTAGCGGGTCCTACGAGCAGTACTTC; d_gene: TRBD2; j_gene: TRBJ2-7; v_gene: TRBV7-9; abundance: .
CDR3aa: CASSQSMTRANYGYTF; CDR3nt: TGCGCCAGCAGCCAAAGCATGACAAGAGCTAACTATGGCTACACCTTC; d_gene: .; j_gene: TRBJ1-2; v_gene: TRBV4-1; abundance: once
CDR3aa: CASSPRVRAEGNTIYF; CDR3nt: TGTGCCAGCTCACCCAGGGTAAGGGCCGAAGGAAACACCATATATTTT; d_gene: .; j_gene: TRBJ1-3; v_gene: TRBV18; abundance: .
CDR3aa: CASSPETGEKLFF; CDR3nt: TGTGCCAGCAGTCCCGAGACAGGGGAAAAACTGTTTTTT; d_gene: TRBD1; j_gene: TRBJ1-4; v_gene: TRBV28; abundance: .